A single sample is the source of the 15 T cell receptor beta chains below, sequenced in a study of cytomegalovirus exposure and HLA in healthy donors. A multiplex PCR was run with 60 Vbeta primers and 13 Jbeta primers. Libraries were prepared by immunoSEQ multiplex PCR; TCRdb keeps only in-frame clonotypes and omits some of them. This table holds about 77,000 clones. Sequenced: PBMCs. The receptors originated from a man in his fifties or sixties in good health and CMV-seropositive.

The J gene is TRBJ2-5, the V gene TRBV9; TRBD2 matches 7 bases. This CDR3 spans 15 amino acids. Germline CDR1 SGDLS, CDR2 YYNGEE. Unmatched junction bases numbered 7, after V lost 3 bases and J lost 2 bases. The CDR3 sequence: CASSERASGQETQYF. CDR3 in DNA: TGTGCCAGCAGCGAGAGGGCTAGCGGTCAAGAGACCCAGTACTTC.

The genes are TRBV6-5 and TRBJ1-1; 7 bases map to TRBD1. Germline loops: CDR1 MNHEY, CDR2 SVGAGI. V shed 2 bases and J 11 bases; nucleotides not matched to a gene: 11. This CDR3 contains 14 residues. This chain's CDR3 is CASSYVDRRFPAFF. In nucleotides, the CDR3 is TGTGCCAGCAGTTACGTGGACAGGCGTTTCCCGGCTTTCTTT.

This CDR3 reads CASSFQGTDGYTF. For the CDR3, the DNA is TGTGCCAGCAGCTTCCAGGGGACAGATGGCTACACCTTC. The V call is TRBV7-2, the J call TRBJ1-2; 7 nucleotides agree with TRBD1. CDR3 length equals 13 residues. Germline V gene lookup returns CDR1 SGHTA and CDR2 FQGNSA. Trimming at V came to 3 bases and at J to 6 bases, leaving 4 bases not matched to a gene. Variable domain in full (rest from reference TRBV7-2 and TRBJ1-2): GAGVSQSPSNKVTEKGKDVELRCDPISGHTALYWYRQSLGQGLEFLIYFQGNSAPDKSGLPSDRFSAERTGGSVSTLTIQRTQQEDSAVYLCASSFQGTDGYTFGSGTRLTVV.

The chain uses TRBV4-1 and TRBJ2-7, with 8 bases lining up with TRBD1. The germline gives CDR1 MGHRA, CDR2 YSYEKL. The V segment lost 6 bases and the J segment 6 bases; nucleotides outside the gene matches: 13. The CDR3 loop spans 15 amino acids. The CDR3 nucleotides are TGCGCCAGCAGTCCGAGAAGGACAGGGTCTTCCGAGCAGTACGTC. It is translated as CASSPRRTGSSEQYV.

The rearrangement uses TRBV13 and TRBJ2-2, with TRBD1 as a possible D gene (6 bases). The CDR3 runs to 13 residues. Germline CDR1 reads PRHDT; CDR2 reads FYEKMQ (reference sequence). V lost 7 bases, J lost 7 bases, and 13 bases lay in between. The CDR3 nucleotides read TGTGCCAGCACCCTGAGGGGGATCGGGGAGCTGTTTTTT. This gives the protein CASTLRGIGELFF.

V usage is TRBV29-1 and J usage is TRBJ1-1, with 7 bases that match TRBD1. This CDR3 contains 10 residues. Per the germline V gene, CDR1 is SQVTM and CDR2 is ANQGSEA. The V gene end was trimmed by 7 bases and the J gene end by 8 bases; junction bases not matched to a gene: 4. CDR3 nucleotide sequence: TGCAGCGCACTGGACAGGGAAGCTTTCTTT. It is translated as CSALDREAFF.

The rearrangement uses TRBV27 and TRBJ1-2, with a weak D call TRBD1 (6 bases). The CDR3 is 13 residues long. CDR1 and CDR2 (germline): MNHEY, SMNVEV (reference sequence). V lost 3 bases and J lost 7, with 12 bases in between. CDR3 in amino acids: CASSFAGASGYTF. CDR3 nucleotides: TGTGCCAGCAGTTTCGCGGGGGCTTCTGGCTACACCTTC.

The genes are TRBV6-1 and TRBJ2-7; TRBD1 matches 7 bases. The CDR3 loop spans 14 amino acids. Trimming took 8 bases from V and 1 from J; bases not matched to a gene: 8. In germline, CDR1 is MNHNS, CDR2 SASEGT. The CDR3 bases are TGTGCCAGCTCTACCGGGACAGCTTCCTACGAGCAGTACTTC. Amino acids: CASSTGTASYEQYF.

The chain recombines TRBV6-5 with TRBJ2-5; 7 bases line up with TRBD2. CDR1 is MNHEY and CDR2 is SVGAGI in the germline V gene. V was pared by 7 bases and J by 7 bases, with 3 bases of the junction left unmatched. There are 11 residues in the CDR3. This CDR3 is CASTVAGTQYF. The CDR3 DNA reads TGTGCCAGCACTGTAGCGGGGACCCAGTACTTC.

The V gene is TRBV19, the J gene TRBJ2-1; possibly TRBD1 for D (7 bases). The ends were cut back, 3 bases at V and 2 bases at J, with 11 bases in the middle. The CDR3 is 15 residues long. Germline loops: CDR1 LNHDA, CDR2 SQIVND (reference sequence). This chain's CDR3 is CASSIAGGTYNEQFF. The CDR3 coding sequence is TGTGCCAGTAGTATTGCAGGGGGGACCTACAATGAGCAGTTCTTC.

J is TRBJ2-1 and V is TRBV5-4; maybe TRBD1 (6 bases). This CDR3 spans 13 amino acids. The V end lost 4 bases, the J end lost 7 bases, and 12 bases lay between the germline ends. CDR1 and CDR2 from the germline V gene are SGHNT and YYREEE (reference sequence). The CDR3 nucleotides are TGTGCCAGCAGCGCACGGACAGTAAATGAGCAGTTCTTC. Protein: CASSARTVNEQFF. The whole variable domain, remainder taken from reference TRBV5-4 and TRBJ2-1, is ETGVTQSPTHLIKTRGQQVTLRCSSQSGHNTVSWYQQALGQGPQFIFQYYREEENGRGNFPPRFSGLQFPNYSSELNVNALELDDSALYLCASSARTVNEQFFGPGTRLTVL.

Notes on this clone: Other nucleotide sequences in the sample specify the same CDR3. The genes are TRBV4-2 and TRBJ1-2; D is undetermined. CDR1 and CDR2 (germline): LGHNA, YNFKEQ. The CDR3 is 14 amino acids. V shed 0 bases and J shed 6 bases, with 11 bases lying between them. CDR3 sequence: CASSQDRAGDGYTF. The CDR3 DNA reads as TGTGCCAGCAGCCAAGATCGGGCCGGGGATGGCTACACCTTC.

V is TRBV27 and J is TRBJ1-4; D not certain. There are 15 residues in the CDR3. V was clipped by 4 bases and J by 8 bases, with 17 bases between them. Germline assignment: CDR1 MNHEY and CDR2 SMNVEV (reference sequence). The CDR3 nucleotides are TGTGCCAGCAGTTCTCGGACGGATCGGGGAGAAAAACTGTTTTTT. Translated: CASSSRTDRGEKLFF.

The rearrangement links TRBV7-2 to TRBJ2-4; no clear D gene. V was pared by 2 bases and J by 6 bases, with 5 bases between. CDR1 and CDR2 (germline): SGHTA, FQGNSA. The CDR3 consists of 12 residues. CDR3 DNA sequence: TGTGCCAGCAGCTTACCGGGAAACATTCAGTACTTC. It encodes CASSLPGNIQYF.

The V gene is TRBV6-6, the J gene TRBJ2-3; no clear D gene. The CDR3 is made up of 12 amino acids. Trimming shortened V by 6 bases and J by 3 bases, and 7 bases separated the two germline ends. Per the germline V gene, CDR1 is MNHNY and CDR2 is SVGAGI (reference sequence). The CDR3: CASSPETDTQYF. The DNA of the CDR3 is TGTGCCAGCAGCCCCGAGACAGATACGCAGTATTTT.